This T cell receptor beta chain was sequenced in a study of blood T cell repertoires in COVID-19. Across the whole study: COVID-19 samples, acute and convalescent, were from the United States, Italy and Spain.

Assay used: immunoSEQ multiplex PCR; TCRdb lists only in-frame clones, some missing. This table has some 460,000 clones, nearly 90% appearing once. Germline V gives CDR1 SGHDT, CDR2 YYEEEE. Trimming removed 4 bases from V and 6 bases from J, with 13 bases in between. CDR3 length: 13 amino acids. The gene calls are TRBV5-6 and TRBJ1-1; D unresolved. Material: PBMCs or T cells enriched from blood (not recorded which). The sequence derives from a woman between 18 and 29 years old with acute COVID-19. CDR3 sequence reads: CASSRPGIAEAFF. CDR3 coding DNA: TGTGCCAGCAGCCGTCCCGGGATAGCTGAAGCTTTCTTT. Variable domain in full (rest from reference TRBV5-6 and TRBJ1-1): DAGVTQSPTHLIKTRGQQVTLRCSPKSGHDTVSWYQQALGQGPQFIFQYYEEEERQRGNFPDRFSGHQFPNYSSELNVNALLLGDSALYLCASSRPGIAEAFFGQGTRLTVV.